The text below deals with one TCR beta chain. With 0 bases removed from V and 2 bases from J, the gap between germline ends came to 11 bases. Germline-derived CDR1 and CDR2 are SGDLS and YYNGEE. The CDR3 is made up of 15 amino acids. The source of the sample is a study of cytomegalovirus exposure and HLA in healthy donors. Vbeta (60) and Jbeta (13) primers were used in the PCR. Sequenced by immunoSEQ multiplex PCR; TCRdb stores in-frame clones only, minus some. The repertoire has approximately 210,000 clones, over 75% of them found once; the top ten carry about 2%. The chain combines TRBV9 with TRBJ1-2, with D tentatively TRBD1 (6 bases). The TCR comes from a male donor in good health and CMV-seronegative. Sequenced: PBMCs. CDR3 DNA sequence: TGTGCCAGCAGCGTAGGCGACAGGAGGAACTATGGCTACACCTTC. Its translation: CASSVGDRRNYGYTF.